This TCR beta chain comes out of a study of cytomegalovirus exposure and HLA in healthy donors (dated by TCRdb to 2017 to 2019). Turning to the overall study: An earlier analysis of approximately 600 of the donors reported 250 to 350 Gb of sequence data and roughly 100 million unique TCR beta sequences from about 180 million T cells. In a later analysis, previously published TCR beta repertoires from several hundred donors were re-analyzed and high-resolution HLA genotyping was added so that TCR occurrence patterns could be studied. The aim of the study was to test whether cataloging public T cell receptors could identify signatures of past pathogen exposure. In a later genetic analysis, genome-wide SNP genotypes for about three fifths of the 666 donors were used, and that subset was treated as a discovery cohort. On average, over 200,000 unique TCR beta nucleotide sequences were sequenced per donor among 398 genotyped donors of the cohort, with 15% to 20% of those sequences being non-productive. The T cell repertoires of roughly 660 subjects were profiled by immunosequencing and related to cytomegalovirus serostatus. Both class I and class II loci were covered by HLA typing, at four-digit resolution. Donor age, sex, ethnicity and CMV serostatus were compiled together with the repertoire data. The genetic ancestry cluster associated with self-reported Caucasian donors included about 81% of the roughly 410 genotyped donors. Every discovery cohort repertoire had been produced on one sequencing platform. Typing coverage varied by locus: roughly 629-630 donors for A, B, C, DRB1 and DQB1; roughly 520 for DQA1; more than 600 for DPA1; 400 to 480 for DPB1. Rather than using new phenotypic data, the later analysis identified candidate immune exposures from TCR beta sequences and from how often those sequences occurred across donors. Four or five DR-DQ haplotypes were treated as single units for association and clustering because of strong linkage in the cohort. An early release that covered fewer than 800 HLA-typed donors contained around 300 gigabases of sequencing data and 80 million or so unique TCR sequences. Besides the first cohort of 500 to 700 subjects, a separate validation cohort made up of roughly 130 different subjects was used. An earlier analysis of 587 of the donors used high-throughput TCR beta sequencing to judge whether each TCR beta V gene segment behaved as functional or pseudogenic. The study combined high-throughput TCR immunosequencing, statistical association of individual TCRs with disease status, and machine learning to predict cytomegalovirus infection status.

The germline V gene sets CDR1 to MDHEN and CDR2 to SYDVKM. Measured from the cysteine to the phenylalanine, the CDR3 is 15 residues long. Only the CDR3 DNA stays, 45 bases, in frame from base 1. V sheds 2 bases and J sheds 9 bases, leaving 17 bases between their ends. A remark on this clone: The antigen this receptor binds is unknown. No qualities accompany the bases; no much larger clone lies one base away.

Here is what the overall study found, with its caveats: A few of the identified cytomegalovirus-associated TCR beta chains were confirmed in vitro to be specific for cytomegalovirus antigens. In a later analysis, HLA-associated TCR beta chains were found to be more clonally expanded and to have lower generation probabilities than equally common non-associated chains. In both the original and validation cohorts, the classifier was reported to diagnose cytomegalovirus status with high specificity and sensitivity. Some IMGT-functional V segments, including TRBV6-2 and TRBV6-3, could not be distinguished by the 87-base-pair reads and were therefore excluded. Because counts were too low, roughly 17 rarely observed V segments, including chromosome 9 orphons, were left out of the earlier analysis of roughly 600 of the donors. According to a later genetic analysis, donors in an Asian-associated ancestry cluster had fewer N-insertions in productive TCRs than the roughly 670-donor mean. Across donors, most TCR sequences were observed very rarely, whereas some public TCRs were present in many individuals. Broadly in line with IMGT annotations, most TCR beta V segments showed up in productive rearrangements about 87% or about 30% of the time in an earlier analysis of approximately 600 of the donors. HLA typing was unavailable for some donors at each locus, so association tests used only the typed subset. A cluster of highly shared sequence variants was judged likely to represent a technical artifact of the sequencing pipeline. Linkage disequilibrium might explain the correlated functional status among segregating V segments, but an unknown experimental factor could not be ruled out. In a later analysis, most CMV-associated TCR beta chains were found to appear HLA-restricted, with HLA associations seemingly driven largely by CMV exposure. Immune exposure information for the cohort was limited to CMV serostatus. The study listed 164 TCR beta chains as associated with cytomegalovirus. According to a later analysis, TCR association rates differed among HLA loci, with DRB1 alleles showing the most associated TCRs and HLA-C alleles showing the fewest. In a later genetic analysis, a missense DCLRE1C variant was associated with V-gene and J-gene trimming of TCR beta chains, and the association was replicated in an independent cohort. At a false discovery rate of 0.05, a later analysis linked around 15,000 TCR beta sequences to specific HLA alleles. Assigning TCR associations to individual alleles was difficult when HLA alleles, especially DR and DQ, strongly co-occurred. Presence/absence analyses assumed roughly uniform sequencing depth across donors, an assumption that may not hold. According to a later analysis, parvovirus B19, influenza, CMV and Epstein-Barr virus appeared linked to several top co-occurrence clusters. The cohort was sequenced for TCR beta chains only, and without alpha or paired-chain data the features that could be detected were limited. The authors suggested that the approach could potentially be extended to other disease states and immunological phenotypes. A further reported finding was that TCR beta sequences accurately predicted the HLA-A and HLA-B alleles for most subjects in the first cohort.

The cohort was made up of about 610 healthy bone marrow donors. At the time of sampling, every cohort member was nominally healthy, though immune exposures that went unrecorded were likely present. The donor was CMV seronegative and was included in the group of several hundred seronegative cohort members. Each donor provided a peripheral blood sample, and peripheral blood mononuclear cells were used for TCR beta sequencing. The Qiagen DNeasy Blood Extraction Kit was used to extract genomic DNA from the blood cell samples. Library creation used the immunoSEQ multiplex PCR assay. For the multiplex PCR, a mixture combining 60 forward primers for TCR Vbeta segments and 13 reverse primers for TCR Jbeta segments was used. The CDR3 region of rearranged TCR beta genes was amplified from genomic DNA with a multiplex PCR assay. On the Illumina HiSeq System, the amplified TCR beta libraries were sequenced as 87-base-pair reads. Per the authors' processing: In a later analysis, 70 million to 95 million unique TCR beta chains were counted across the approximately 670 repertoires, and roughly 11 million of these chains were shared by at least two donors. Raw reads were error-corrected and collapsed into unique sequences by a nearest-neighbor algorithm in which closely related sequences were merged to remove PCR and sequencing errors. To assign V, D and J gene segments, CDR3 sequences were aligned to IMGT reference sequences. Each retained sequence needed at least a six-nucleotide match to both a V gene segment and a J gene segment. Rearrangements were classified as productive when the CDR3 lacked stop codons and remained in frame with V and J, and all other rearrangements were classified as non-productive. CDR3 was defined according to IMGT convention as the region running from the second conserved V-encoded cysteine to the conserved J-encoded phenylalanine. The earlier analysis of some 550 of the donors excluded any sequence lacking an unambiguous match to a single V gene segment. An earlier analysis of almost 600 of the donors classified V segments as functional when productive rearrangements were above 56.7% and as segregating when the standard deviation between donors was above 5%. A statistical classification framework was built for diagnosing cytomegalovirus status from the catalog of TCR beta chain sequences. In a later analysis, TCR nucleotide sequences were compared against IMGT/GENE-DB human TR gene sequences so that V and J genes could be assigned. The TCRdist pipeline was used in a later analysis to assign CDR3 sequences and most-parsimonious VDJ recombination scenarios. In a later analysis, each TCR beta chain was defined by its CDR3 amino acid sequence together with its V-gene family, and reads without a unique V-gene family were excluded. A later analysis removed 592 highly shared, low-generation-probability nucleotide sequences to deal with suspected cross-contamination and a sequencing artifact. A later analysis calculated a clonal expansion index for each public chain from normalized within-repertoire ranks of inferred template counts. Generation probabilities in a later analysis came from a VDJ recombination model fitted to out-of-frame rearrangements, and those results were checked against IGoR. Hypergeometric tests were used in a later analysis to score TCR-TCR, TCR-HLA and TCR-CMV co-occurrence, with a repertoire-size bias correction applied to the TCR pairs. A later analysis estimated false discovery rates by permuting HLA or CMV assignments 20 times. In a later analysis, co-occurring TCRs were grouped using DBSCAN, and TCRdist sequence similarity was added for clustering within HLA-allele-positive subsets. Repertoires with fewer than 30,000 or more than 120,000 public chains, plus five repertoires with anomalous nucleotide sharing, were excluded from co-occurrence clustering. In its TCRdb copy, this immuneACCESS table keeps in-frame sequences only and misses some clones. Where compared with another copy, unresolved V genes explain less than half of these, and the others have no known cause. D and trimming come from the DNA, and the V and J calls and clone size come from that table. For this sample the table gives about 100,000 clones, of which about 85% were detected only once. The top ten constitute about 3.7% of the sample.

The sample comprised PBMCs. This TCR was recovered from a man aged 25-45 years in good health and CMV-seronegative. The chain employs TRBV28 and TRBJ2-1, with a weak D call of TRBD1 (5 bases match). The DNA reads TGTGCCAGCAGTTTACCTAAGGGATCTAGGGGTGAGCAGTTCTTC. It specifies CASSLPKGSRGEQFF.